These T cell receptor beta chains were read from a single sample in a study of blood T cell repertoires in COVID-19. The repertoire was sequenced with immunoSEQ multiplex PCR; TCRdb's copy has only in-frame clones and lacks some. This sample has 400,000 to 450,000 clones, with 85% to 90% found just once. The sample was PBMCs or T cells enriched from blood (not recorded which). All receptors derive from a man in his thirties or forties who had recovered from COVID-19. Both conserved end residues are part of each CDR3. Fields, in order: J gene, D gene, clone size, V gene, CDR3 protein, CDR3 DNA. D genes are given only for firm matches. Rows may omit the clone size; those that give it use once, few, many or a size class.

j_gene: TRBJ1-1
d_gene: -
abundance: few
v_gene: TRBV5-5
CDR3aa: CASSLVGEYTEAFF
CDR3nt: TGTGCCAGCAGCTTGGTTGGGGAGTACACTGAAGCTTTCTTT

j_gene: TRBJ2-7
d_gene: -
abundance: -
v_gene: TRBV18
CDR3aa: CASSPQDFQLNEQYF
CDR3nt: TGTGCCAGCTCACCACAAGACTTCCAACTTAACGAGCAGTACTTC

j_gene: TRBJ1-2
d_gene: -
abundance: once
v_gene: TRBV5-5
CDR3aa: CASSPGHANYGYTF
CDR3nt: TGTGCCAGCAGCCCGGGACACGCAAACTATGGCTACACCTTC

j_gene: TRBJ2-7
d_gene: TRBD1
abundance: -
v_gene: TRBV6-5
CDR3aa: CASSYSGQGVDEQYF
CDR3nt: TGTGCCAGCAGTTATTCGGGACAGGGGGTCGACGAGCAGTACTTC

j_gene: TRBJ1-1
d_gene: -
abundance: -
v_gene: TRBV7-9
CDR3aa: CASSLGAGSATFF
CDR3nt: TGTGCCAGCAGCTTAGGCGCAGGTTCTGCAACTTTCTTT

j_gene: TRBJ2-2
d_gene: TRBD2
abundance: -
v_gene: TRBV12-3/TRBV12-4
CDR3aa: CASRRGTGELFF
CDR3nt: TGTGCCAGCAGGCGGGGGACCGGGGAGCTGTTTTTT

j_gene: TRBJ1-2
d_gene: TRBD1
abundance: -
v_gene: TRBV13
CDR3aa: CASSRGDRGYGYTF
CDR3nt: TGTGCCAGCAGCCGGGGGGACAGGGGTTATGGCTACACCTTC

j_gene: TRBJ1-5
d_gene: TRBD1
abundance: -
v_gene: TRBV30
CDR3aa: CAYLPDRVTQPQHF
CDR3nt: TGTGCCTATTTGCCGGACAGGGTGACTCAGCCCCAGCATTTT

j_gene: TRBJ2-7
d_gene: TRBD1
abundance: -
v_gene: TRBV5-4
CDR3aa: CASSPPGQGYEQYF
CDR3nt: TGTGCCAGCAGCCCCCCGGGACAGGGCTACGAGCAGTACTTC

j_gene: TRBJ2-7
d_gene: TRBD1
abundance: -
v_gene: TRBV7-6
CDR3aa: CASSSGQGGYEQYF
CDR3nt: TGTGCCAGCAGCTCGGGACAGGGGGGCTACGAGCAGTACTTC

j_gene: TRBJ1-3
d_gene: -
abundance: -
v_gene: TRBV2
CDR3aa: CASSETEGVRGNTIYF
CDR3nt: TGTGCCAGCAGTGAAACGGAGGGAGTACGGGGAAACACCATATATTTT

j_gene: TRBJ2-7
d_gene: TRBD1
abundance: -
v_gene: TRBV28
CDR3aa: CASGSGQGARFSYEQYF
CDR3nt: TGTGCCAGCGGCAGCGGACAGGGGGCTCGCTTTTCCTACGAGCAGTACTTC

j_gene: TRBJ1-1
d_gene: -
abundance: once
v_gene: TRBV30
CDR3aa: CAWKRALLGTEAFF
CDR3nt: TGTGCCTGGAAGCGGGCCTTGTTAGGCACTGAAGCTTTCTTT

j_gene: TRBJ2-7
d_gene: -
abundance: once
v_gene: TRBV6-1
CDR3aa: CASSDRTEQYF
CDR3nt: TGTGCCAGCAGTGACCGGACAGAGCAGTACTTC

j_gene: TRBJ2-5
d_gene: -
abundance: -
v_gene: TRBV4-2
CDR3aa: CASSQMSGPQETQYF
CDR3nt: TGTGCCAGCAGCCAAATGAGCGGACCGCAAGAGACCCAGTACTTC

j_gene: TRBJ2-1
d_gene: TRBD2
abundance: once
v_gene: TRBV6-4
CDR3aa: CASKLAGGSNEQFF
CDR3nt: TGTGCCAGCAAATTGGCGGGAGGAAGCAATGAGCAGTTCTTC

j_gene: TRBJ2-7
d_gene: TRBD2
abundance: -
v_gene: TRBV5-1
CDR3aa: CASSEGLAHYEQYF
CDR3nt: TGCGCCAGCAGCGAAGGACTAGCCCACTACGAGCAGTACTTC

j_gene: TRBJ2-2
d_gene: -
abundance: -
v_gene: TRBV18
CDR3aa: CASSLTTPGNTGELFF
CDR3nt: TGTGCCAGCTCACTTACCACCCCGGGGAACACCGGGGAGCTGTTTTTT

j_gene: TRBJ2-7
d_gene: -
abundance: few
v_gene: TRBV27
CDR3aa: CASSPTGQRPYEQYF
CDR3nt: TGTGCCAGCAGTCCCACAGGACAGCGCCCCTACGAGCAGTACTTC

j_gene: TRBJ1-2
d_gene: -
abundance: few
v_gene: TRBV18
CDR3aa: CASSSDRGSNYGYTF
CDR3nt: TGTGCCAGCTCATCCGACAGAGGCTCAAACTATGGCTACACCTTC

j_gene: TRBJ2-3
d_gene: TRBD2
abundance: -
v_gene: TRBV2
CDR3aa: CASRWTSGATDTQYF
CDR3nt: TGTGCCAGCAGGTGGACTAGCGGGGCCACAGATACGCAGTATTTT